The present entry profiles one T cell receptor beta chain with its context. This entry belongs to a study of cytomegalovirus exposure and HLA in healthy donors. As for the study in general: Later, an analysis reported that the 130 or so validation repertoires had used the same platform as the approximately 670 first-cohort repertoires.

Some clones are missing from TCRdb's copy, which holds only in-frame ones; the method was immunoSEQ multiplex PCR. The data show fewer than 90,000 clones, 85% to 95% seen once. Material for sequencing was PBMCs. This receptor was obtained from a woman aged 18-29 years in good health and CMV-seronegative.

CDR3 in DNA: TGTGCCAGCAGTTCCGGCAGGGCGGGCACAGATACGCAGTATTTT. Its translation is CASSSGRAGTDTQYF. The chain recombines TRBV6-6 with TRBJ2-3; D is perhaps TRBD1 (5 bases). The CDR3 has 15 amino acids. V was shortened by 4 bases and J by 1 base, with 12 bases between the two germline ends. Germline values: CDR1 MNHNY, CDR2 SVGAGI (reference sequence).